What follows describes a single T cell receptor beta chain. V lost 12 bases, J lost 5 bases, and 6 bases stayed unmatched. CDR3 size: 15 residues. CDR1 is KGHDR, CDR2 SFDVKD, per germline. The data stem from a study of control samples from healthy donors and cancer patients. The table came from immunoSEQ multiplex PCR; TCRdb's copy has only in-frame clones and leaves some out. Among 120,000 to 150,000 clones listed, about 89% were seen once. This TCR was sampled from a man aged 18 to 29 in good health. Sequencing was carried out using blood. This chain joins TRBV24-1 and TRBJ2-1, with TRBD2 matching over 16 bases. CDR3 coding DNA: TGTGCCCCTGAGGGGACTAGCGGGGGGGACAATGAGCAGTTCTTC. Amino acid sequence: CAPEGTSGGDNEQFF.